These T cell receptor beta chains were read from a single sample in a study of T-cell reconstitution after alpha-beta-depleted transplantation in children. Each CDR3 protein gets one entry after TCRdb re-called the PCR reads with MiXCR. Of 150,000 to 200,000 distinct CDR3 sequences listed, around 7% are singletons. The starting material was PBMCs from the stem cell graft donor, obtained from the stem cell graft. The receptors here all came from a human donor who donated a stem cell graft to a child with Wiskott-Aldrich syndrome. CDR3s include the opening cysteine and the closing phenylalanine or tryptophan. The D gene is left open where the match is weak. Clone size is given for some rows only: seen once, a few or many times, or a class if the clone is expanded.

clone size	D gene	V gene	J gene	CDR3 DNA	CDR3 protein
many	TRBD1	TRBV4-2	TRBJ2-1	TGTGCCAGCAGCCGAGACAGGGCGTCCTTTCCCAACGAATACAATGAGCAGTTCTTC	CASSRDRASFPNEYNEQFF
many	TRBD1	TRBV11-3	TRBJ2-1	TGTGCCAGCAGCATACCGGGACAGGGGCTCAATGAGCAGTTCTTC	CASSIPGQGLNEQFF
many	TRBD1	TRBV25-1	TRBJ1-2	TGTGCCAGCAGGGAGCCCGGCAGGGGGTACGGCTACACCTTC	CASREPGRGYGYTF
many	TRBD2	TRBV20-1	TRBJ2-1	TGCAGTGCCCGAGGGGCGGGGGTCGGTGAGCAGTTCTTC	CSARGAGVGEQFF
many	NA	TRBV12-3/TRBV12-4	TRBJ1-1	TGTGCCAGCAGGGGGAGGACAGACTACACTGAAGCTTTCTTT	CASRGRTDYTEAFF
NA	NA	TRBV19	TRBJ2-2	TGTGCCACTTCAATAAGAGGGGGGTACGAACGCACCGGGGAGCTGTTTTTT	CATSIRGGYERTGELFF
few	TRBD2	TRBV20-1	TRBJ2-5	TGCAGTGCTAGAGATTTGGCGGGAGGAGAGCAAGAGACCCAGTACTTC	CSARDLAGGEQETQYF
many	TRBD1	TRBV29-1	TRBJ2-7	TGCAGCGTTGAAGGGACAGGGGTGGGATTGGAGCAGTACTTC	CSVEGTGVGLEQYF
many	NA	TRBV12-3/TRBV12-4	TRBJ2-5	TGTGCCAGCAGTGATCCTAGCGGGACAGGGGAGACCCAGTACTTC	CASSDPSGTGETQYF
many	TRBD2	TRBV4-3	TRBJ2-1	TGCGCCAGCAGCCAAGGGGGGGGGAACTCCTACAATGAGCAGTTCTTC	CASSQGGGNSYNEQFF
few	TRBD2	TRBV4-1	TRBJ2-7	TGCGCCAGCAGCCACGCGGGACTAGACCACGAGCAGTACTTC	CASSHAGLDHEQYF
NA	NA	TRBV12-3/TRBV12-4	TRBJ1-1	TGTGCCAGCAGTTTTTCCCCCCACACTGAAGCTTTCTTT	CASSFSPHTEAFF
many	NA	TRBV11-2	TRBJ2-7	TGTGCCAGCAGATCGATAGGACAACCCTACGAGCAGTACTTC	CASRSIGQPYEQYF
many	NA	TRBV25-1	TRBJ2-5	TGTGCCAGCAGTGGGCAGACAGAGACCCAGTACTTC	CASSGQTETQYF
many	NA	TRBV5-1	TRBJ2-5	TGCGCCAGCAGCTTGGGCCAGGCCCAAGAGACCCAGTACTTC	CASSLGQAQETQYF
many	TRBD2	TRBV20-1	TRBJ2-7	TGCAGTGCCGCCGGTTTGGCTGCGGGAGGGCCCTACGAGCAGTACTTC	CSAAGLAAGGPYEQYF
many	NA	TRBV20-1	TRBJ1-3	TGCAGTGCTAGAGCTTGGGATCGAAACACCATATATTTT	CSARAWDRNTIYF
many	NA	TRBV7-2	TRBJ2-7	TGTGCCAGCAGCTCGGACCTTGGATTGGAGCAGTACTTC	CASSSDLGLEQYF
many	NA	TRBV7-2	TRBJ1-5	TGTGCCAGCAGCTCACAGGGTGGGGGCAATCAGCCCCAGCATTTT	CASSSQGGGNQPQHF
many	TRBD2	TRBV12-3/TRBV12-4	TRBJ2-3	TGTGCCAGCAGTTTAGGACTAGCGGGAGCCGGGGATACGCAGTATTTT	CASSLGLAGAGDTQYF
NA	NA	TRBV4-1	TRBJ2-1	TGCGCCAGCAGCCGATTGATAGGGCCTTCCTACAATGAGCAGTTCTTC	CASSRLIGPSYNEQFF
NA	NA	TRBV5-1	TRBJ2-2	TGCGCCAGCAGTGAGCAGGGGACCACCGGGGAGCTGTTTTTT	CASSEQGTTGELFF
many	NA	TRBV5-1	TRBJ1-1	TGCGCCAGCAGCTTCGATGATAGGCAGGCGGTGGAAGCTTTCTTT	CASSFDDRQAVEAFF
NA	TRBD2	TRBV4-2	TRBJ2-1	TGTGCCAGCACCCCCGGACTAGCGGGAGATCCTCTCCCTACCGACTCCTACAATGAGCAGTTCTTC	CASTPGLAGDPLPTDSYNEQFF
many	NA	TRBV20-1	TRBJ1-2	TGCAGTGCTCAGAAGGACTCATCCGGCTACACCTTC	CSAQKDSSGYTF
many	TRBD1	TRBV13	TRBJ2-7	TGTGCCAGCAGCCCGGGACAGCCCTACGAGCAGTACTTC	CASSPGQPYEQYF
few	NA	TRBV18	TRBJ2-1	TGTGCCAGCTCACCAATGAACCCAGGTGGAGGCTCCTACAATGAGCAGTTCTTC	CASSPMNPGGGSYNEQFF
many	TRBD2	TRBV10-1	TRBJ2-3	TGCGCCAGCAGTGAGTTGCGGGGGAGCACAGATACGCAGTATTTT	CASSELRGSTDTQYF
many	TRBD1	TRBV12-3/TRBV12-4	TRBJ2-1	TGTGCCAGCAGCCAGGACAGGGGGCCCTACAATGAGCAGTTCTTC	CASSQDRGPYNEQFF
many	TRBD1	TRBV12-3/TRBV12-4	TRBJ2-1	TGTGCCAGCAGTGTGTACACAGGGGTTGAGCAGTTCTTC	CASSVYTGVEQFF
many	TRBD1	TRBV24-1	TRBJ1-3	TGTGCCACCAGTGGCAGCCGGACAGGGGACTCTGGAAACACCATATATTTT	CATSGSRTGDSGNTIYF
many	TRBD1	TRBV5-1	TRBJ1-2	TGCGCCAGCAGCTTAAGACAGGGAGACTATGGCTACACCTTC	CASSLRQGDYGYTF
few	TRBD2	TRBV6-5	TRBJ2-1	TGTGCCAGCAGTTACGACGGTGGAAGCGGGAGTTTGTACAATGAGCAGTTCTTC	CASSYDGGSGSLYNEQFF
many	NA	TRBV7-8	TRBJ2-1	TGTGCCAGCAGCGGGAGTTCGTCCTACAATGAGCAGTTCTTC	CASSGSSSYNEQFF
many	NA	TRBV7-9	TRBJ2-7	TGTGCCAGCAGCTTAAAGGAGGAGCAGTACTTC	CASSLKEEQYF
many	TRBD1	TRBV14	TRBJ2-5	TGTGCCAGCAGCCTGCGACAGGGACAAGAGACCCAGTACTTC	CASSLRQGQETQYF
many	NA	TRBV24-1	TRBJ2-1	TGTGCCACCAGTGATTTCCCCGGGGGCTACAATGAGCAGTTCTTC	CATSDFPGGYNEQFF
many	NA	TRBV5-1	TRBJ1-2	TGCGCCAGCAGCTTGGAACAGCGCTATGGCTACACCTTC	CASSLEQRYGYTF
many	NA	TRBV6-5	TRBJ1-1	TGTGCCAGCAGGGGTGGAGTTAGGAACACTGAAGCTTTCTTT	CASRGGVRNTEAFF
few	TRBD1	TRBV25-1	TRBJ2-2	TGTGCCAGCAGCCTCATAGACAGGGCCGAAACCGGGGAGCTGTTTTTT	CASSLIDRAETGELFF
many	NA	TRBV12-3/TRBV12-4	TRBJ2-5	TGTGCCAGCAGTTTTCGGTGGGCAGAGACCCAGTACTTC	CASSFRWAETQYF
NA	NA	TRBV30	TRBJ2-2	TGTGCCTGGGGGAGGGGGGGCACCGGGGAGCTGTTTTTT	CAWGRGGTGELFF
many	NA	TRBV6-2/TRBV6-3	TRBJ2-1	TGTGCCAGCAGTGACTTGGACAATGAGCAGTTCTTC	CASSDLDNEQFF
many	TRBD1	TRBV6-5	TRBJ1-1	TGTGCCAGCAGTTACCTTTCGACAGGGGGCACTGAAGCTTTCTTT	CASSYLSTGGTEAFF
NA	NA	TRBV3-1	TRBJ1-5	TGTGCCAGCAGTCGCATACAGGGATCCCAGCCCCAGCATTTT	CASSRIQGSQPQHF
few	NA	TRBV7-9	TRBJ1-5	TGTGCCAGCAGCTCAGGAGAGGTCCAGCCCCAGCATTTT	CASSSGEVQPQHF
NA	NA	TRBV6-6	TRBJ1-1	TGTGCCAGCACACGTCAGACAGTAGCTTTCTTT	CASTRQTVAFF
many	NA	TRBV5-1	TRBJ1-1	TGCGCCAGCACCCTGGGGGAGGGGGCTGAAGCTTTCTTT	CASTLGEGAEAFF
many	TRBD2	TRBV7-9	TRBJ2-1	TGTGCCAGCAGCTTAACGACTAGCGGGGACAATGAGCAGTTCTTC	CASSLTTSGDNEQFF